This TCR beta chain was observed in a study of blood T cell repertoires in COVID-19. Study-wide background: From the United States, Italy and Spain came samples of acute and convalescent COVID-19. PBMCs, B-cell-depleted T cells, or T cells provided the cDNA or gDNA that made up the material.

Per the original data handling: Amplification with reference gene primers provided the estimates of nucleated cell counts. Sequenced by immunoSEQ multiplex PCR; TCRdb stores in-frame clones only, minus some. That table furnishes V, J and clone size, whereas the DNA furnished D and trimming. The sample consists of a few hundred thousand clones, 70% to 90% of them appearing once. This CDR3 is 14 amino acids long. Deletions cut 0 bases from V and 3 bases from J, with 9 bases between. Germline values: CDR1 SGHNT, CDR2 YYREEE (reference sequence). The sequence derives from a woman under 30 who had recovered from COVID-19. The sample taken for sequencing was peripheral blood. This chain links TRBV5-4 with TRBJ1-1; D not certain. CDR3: CASSLERWHTEAFF. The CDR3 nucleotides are TGTGCCAGCAGCTTGGAGCGGTGGCACACTGAAGCTTTCTTT.